This entry lists 26 T cell receptor beta chains sequenced from one sample in a study of CD8 T cells in Susac syndrome. Random hexamers were used to reverse transcribe an amount of roughly 0.45 to 1 ug RNA. One entry per CDR3 protein, called by TCRdb with MiXCR from the immunoSEQ multiplex PCR reads. The sample has about 69,000 distinct CDR3 sequences; 90% to 95% are singletons. Sequencing used CD8+ T cells from PBMCs. Receptor source: a human donor with multiple sclerosis.

The rearrangement links TRBV5-1 to TRBJ2-1; D remains unclear. Trimming took 2 bases from V and 0 from J, leaving 12 bases between them. In germline, CDR1 is SGHRS, CDR2 YFSETQ. There are 16 residues in the CDR3. The CDR3 nucleotides read TGCGCCAGCAGCTTTTGGACGGGTAACTCCTACAATGAGCAGTTCTTC. Translation: CASSFWTGNSYNEQFF. Full variable domain (missing parts from reference TRBV5-1 and TRBJ2-1): KAGVTQTPRYLIKTRGQQVTLSCSPISGHRSVSWYQQTPGQGLQFLFEYFSETQRNKGNFPGRFSGRQFSNSRSEMNVSTLELGDSALYLCASSFWTGNSYNEQFFGPGTRLTVL.

V is TRBV29-1 and J is TRBJ2-1, with TRBD2 matching over 10 bases. The V gene's germline CDR1 is SQVTM and CDR2 ANQGSEA. The CDR3 covers 15 residues. Trimming removed 5 bases from V and 4 bases from J; junction bases left unmatched: 8. The CDR3 reads CSVCDSGGSYNEQFF. In DNA form, the CDR3 reads TGCAGCGTTTGCGATAGCGGGGGGTCTTACAATGAGCAGTTCTTC.

The chain carries TRBV19 and TRBJ1-4, with D perhaps TRBD1 (6 bases). Trimming cost V 6 bases and J 5 bases, with 13 bases left between them. The CDR3 is 14 amino acids. CDR1 and CDR2 from the germline V gene are LNHDA and SQIVND (reference sequence). CDR3 in DNA: TGTGCCAGTAGCCTGGGGGGGCCGAATGAAAAACTGTTTTTT. Translated: CASSLGGPNEKLFF.

The V gene is TRBV12-3 or TRBV12-4, the J gene TRBJ1-2; 7 bases fit TRBD1. With V trimmed by 1 base and J by 8 bases, 4 bases remained unmatched. This CDR3 contains 13 residues. The DNA for the CDR3 is TGTGCCAGCAGTTTAGGACAGGGACAGGGCTACACCTTC. This encodes CASSLGQGQGYTF.

The gene calls are TRBV7-3 and TRBJ2-4; 8 nucleotides match TRBD2. Germline CDR1 is SGHTA and CDR2 is FQGTGA. With V trimmed by 5 bases and J by 8 bases, 8 bases remained unmatched. This CDR3 contains 14 residues. CDR3 sequence: CASSPSGRGDIQYF. CDR3 coding DNA: TGTGCCAGCAGCCCCAGCGGGAGAGGGGACATTCAGTACTTC.

In its sample, this clonotype was seen a few times. J is TRBJ2-3 and V is TRBV9; TRBD2 aligns across 11 bases. This CDR3 contains 16 residues. V gave up 2 bases and J gave up 4 bases; unmatched junction bases: 6. Germline values: CDR1 SGDLS, CDR2 YYNGEE. DNA for the CDR3: TGTGCCAGCAGCGTTGCCGGGACTAGCGGTCCAGATACGCAGTATTTT. It encodes CASSVAGTSGPDTQYF.

This chain links TRBV28 with TRBJ2-5; possible D gene TRBD1, 5 bases. CDR1 is MDHEN, CDR2 SYDVKM, per germline. Trimming took 5 bases from V and 4 from J, leaving 17 bases between them. The CDR3 contains 15 residues. The CDR3 bases are TGTGCCAGCAGTAATCCGCCTCAGGGTACAGAGACCCAGTACTTC. Encoded protein: CASSNPPQGTETQYF.

The rearrangement uses TRBV5-4 and TRBJ2-1; TRBD2 aligns across 13 bases. CDR1 is SGHNT, CDR2 YYREEE, per germline (reference sequence). V gave up 0 bases and J gave up 6 bases; unmatched junction bases: 0. The CDR3 is 15 amino acids. CDR3 in amino acids: CASSLGTSGSNEQFF. CDR3 nucleotides: TGTGCCAGCAGCTTGGGGACTAGCGGGAGCAATGAGCAGTTCTTC.

The chain joins TRBV3-1 to TRBJ2-7; 8 bases match TRBD2. The CDR3 contains 15 residues. V shed 1 base, J shed 2 bases, and the junction held 4 bases outside the gene matches. In germline, CDR1 is LGHDT, CDR2 YNNKEL (reference sequence). This chain's CDR3 is CASSQGLAGPYEQYF. The CDR3 bases are TGTGCCAGCAGCCAAGGTCTAGCGGGCCCCTACGAGCAGTACTTC.

V usage is TRBV10-3 and J usage is TRBJ1-2; D call uncertain. CDR3 length equals 14 residues. The V end lost 4 bases, the J end lost 8 bases, and 17 bases lay between the germline ends. The germline V gene encodes CDR1 ENHRY and CDR2 SYGVKD. CDR3 in DNA: TGTGCCATCAGTGGCGGTCAAAACTCGGGGGGCTACACCTTC. Translation: CAISGGQNSGGYTF.

As DNA, the CDR3 is TGCAGTGCTAGACCCCTCGAGGAGGAGCTCTATGGCTACACCTTC. Its protein is CSARPLEEELYGYTF. The chain joins TRBV20-1 to TRBJ1-2; D is unresolved. Germline V gene data show CDR1 as DFQATT and CDR2 as SNEGSKA (reference sequence). The V end was cut by 2 bases, the J end by 4 bases, with 17 bases between. This CDR3 is 15 amino acids long.

This clonotype showed up just a few times. The rearrangement links TRBV24-1 to TRBJ2-7; D remains unclear. The CDR3 is made up of 13 amino acids. Germline loops: CDR1 KGHDR, CDR2 SFDVKD. V lost 1 base and J lost 3, with 6 bases in between. Written as DNA, the CDR3 is TGTGCCACCAGTGATTTCTCGGGCTACGAGCAGTACTTC. Translated: CATSDFSGYEQYF.

This clonotype has only one observation. The J gene is TRBJ1-1, the V gene TRBV30, with D unclear. CDR3 length: 11 amino acids. The V and J ends lost 3 bases and 5 bases respectively, with 7 bases between them. From germline, CDR1 is GTSNPN and CDR2 SVGIG (reference sequence). The CDR3 sequence: CAWSGVTEAFF. The CDR3 DNA reads as TGTGCCTGGAGCGGGGTTACTGAAGCTTTCTTT.

The chain is built from TRBV19 and TRBJ1-1; possibly TRBD1 for D (6 bases). The V end was cut by 0 bases, the J end by 11 bases, with 13 bases between. The germline gives CDR1 LNHDA, CDR2 SQIVND (reference sequence). The CDR3 contains 13 residues. The CDR3 region has the DNA TGTGCCAGTAGTATAGACGGGGGCGCATGGGCTTTCTTT. It codes for CASSIDGGAWAFF.

The chain has TRBV7-9 and TRBJ2-3; no firm D call. V shed 3 bases and J shed 6 bases, with 10 bases lying between them. The germline V gene encodes CDR1 SEHNR and CDR2 FQNEAQ (reference sequence). The length of the CDR3 is 13 residues. In DNA, the CDR3 is TGTGCCAGCAGCTTTCCCCCCTCTGATACGCAGTATTTT. It encodes CASSFPPSDTQYF.

The V and J genes are TRBV5-6 and TRBJ1-2; D is uncertain. CDR1 and CDR2 from the germline V gene are SGHDT and YYEEEE. Trimming took off 0 bases at V and 6 bases at J, with 12 bases between the two ends. There are 14 residues in the CDR3. CDR3 coding DNA: TGTGCCAGCAGCTTGGGCGGAGCCTACGATGGCTACACCTTC. Amino acids: CASSLGGAYDGYTF.

In this sample, this clonotype turned up a few times. V usage is TRBV5-1 and J usage is TRBJ2-2; a possible D gene is TRBD2 (6 bases). CDR3 length: 14 residues. Deletions cut 4 bases from V and 6 bases from J, with 13 bases between. CDR1 is SGHRS and CDR2 is YFSETQ in the germline V gene. The CDR3 region is CASSPPGGAGELFF. For the CDR3, the DNA is TGCGCCAGCAGCCCCCCCGGGGGTGCCGGGGAGCTGTTTTTT.

This CDR3 is CATSRAPGLAGDEQFF. CDR3 bases: TGTGCCACCAGCAGAGCACCGGGACTAGCGGGAGATGAGCAGTTCTTC. The gene calls are TRBV15 and TRBJ2-1; 14 bases fit TRBD2. Germline V CDR1 and CDR2: LNHNV, YYDKDF (reference sequence). This CDR3 spans 16 amino acids. The V and J ends lost 1 base and 8 bases, in that order; junction bases with no gene match: 4.

The chain combines TRBV11-2 with TRBJ2-7; TRBD2 matches at 8 bases. Losses at the gene ends were 1 base for V and 5 bases for J; bases not matched to a gene: 1. CDR1 SGHAT and CDR2 FQNNGV come from the germline V gene. This CDR3 spans 13 amino acids. In DNA form, the CDR3 reads TGTGCCAGCAGCTTAGGGACTAGCCACGAGCAGTACTTC. Protein sequence: CASSLGTSHEQYF.

The chain couples TRBV9 to TRBJ1-2; 9 nucleotides agree with TRBD1. CDR1 SGDLS and CDR2 YYNGEE come from the germline V gene. V was pared by 3 bases and J by 4 bases, with 10 bases of the junction left unmatched. CDR3 length: 16 amino acids. The CDR3 sequence: CASSATLQGASYGYTF. In DNA form, the CDR3 reads TGTGCCAGCAGCGCAACCTTACAGGGGGCCAGCTATGGCTACACCTTC.

This chain joins TRBV3-1 and TRBJ2-3; 7 positions match TRBD2. Germline V gene data show CDR1 as LGHDT and CDR2 as YNNKEL (reference sequence). The CDR3 contains 15 residues. V shed 4 bases and J 6 bases; nucleotides not matched to a gene: 10. In DNA, the CDR3 is TGTGCCAGCAGCCTAGGACTAGGCGGGGTGGATACGCAGTATTTT. Amino acids: CASSLGLGGVDTQYF.

The rearrangement links TRBV7-3 to TRBJ2-2; D might be TRBD2 (5 bases). There are 16 residues in the CDR3. Germline CDR1 is SGHTA and CDR2 is FQGTGA. Deletions cut 5 bases from V and 0 bases from J, with 13 bases between. The CDR3 DNA follows: TGTGCCAGCAGCGACCCTTTCGGGGCGAACACCGGGGAGCTGTTTTTT. Translated, it gives CASSDPFGANTGELFF. The full variable domain, in which reference TRBV7-3 and TRBJ2-2 provide the parts outside the CDR3, is GAGVSQTPSNKVTEKGKYVELRCDPISGHTALYWYRQSLGQGPEFLIYFQGTGAADDSGLPNDRFFAVRPEGSVSTLKIQRTERGDSAVYLCASSDPFGANTGELFFGEGSRLTVL.

The chain links TRBV4-1 to TRBJ2-3; TRBD1 agrees at 8 bases. The CDR3 runs 16 residues. CDR1 and CDR2 from the germline V gene are MGHRA and YSYEKL. J gave up 0 bases and V 3 bases, and 5 bases lay outside the gene matches. Here the CDR3 DNA reads TGCGCCAGCAGCCACCCGGGACAGGCAAGCACAGATACGCAGTATTTT. Protein sequence: CASSHPGQASTDTQYF.

The chain employs TRBV12-3 or TRBV12-4 and TRBJ2-7; 9 nucleotides match TRBD2. Trimming cost V 3 bases and J 3 bases; bases outside gene matches: 3. The CDR3 length is 14 residues. The DNA of the CDR3 is TGTGCCAGCAGTTTTGGGACTAGCTTCTACGAGCAGTACTTC. Translated, it gives CASSFGTSFYEQYF.

The genes are TRBV5-1 and TRBJ2-3, with 8 bases that match TRBD1. CDR1 is SGHRS, CDR2 YFSETQ, per germline. V was pared by 0 bases and J by 2 bases, with 5 bases of the junction left unmatched. The CDR3 sequence is 16 residues long. CDR3 residues: CASSLGDRLLTDTQYF. CDR3 DNA: TGCGCCAGCAGCTTGGGGGACAGGCTCCTCACAGATACGCAGTATTTT.

The chain combines TRBV7-8 with TRBJ1-1, with D unresolved. Looked up from germline, CDR1 is SGHVS and CDR2 is FQNEAQ. The CDR3 is 17 residues long. Trimming pared 2 bases from V and 5 bases from J, leaving 21 bases between. CDR3 coding DNA: TGTGCCAGCAGCTTACCCCTAACCGGGGTAGGGAGGACTGAAGCTTTCTTT. Translation: CASSLPLTGVGRTEAFF.